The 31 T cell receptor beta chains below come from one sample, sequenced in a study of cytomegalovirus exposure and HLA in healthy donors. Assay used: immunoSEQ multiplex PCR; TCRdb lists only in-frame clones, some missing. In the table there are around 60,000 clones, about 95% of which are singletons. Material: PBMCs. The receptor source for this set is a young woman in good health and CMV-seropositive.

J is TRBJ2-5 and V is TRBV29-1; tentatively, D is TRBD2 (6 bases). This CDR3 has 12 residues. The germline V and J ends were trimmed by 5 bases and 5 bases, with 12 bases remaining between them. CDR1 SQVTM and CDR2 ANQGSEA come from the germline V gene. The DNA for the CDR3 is TGCAGCGTTCTACTAGCTTTGGAGACCCAGTACTTC. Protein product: CSVLLALETQYF.

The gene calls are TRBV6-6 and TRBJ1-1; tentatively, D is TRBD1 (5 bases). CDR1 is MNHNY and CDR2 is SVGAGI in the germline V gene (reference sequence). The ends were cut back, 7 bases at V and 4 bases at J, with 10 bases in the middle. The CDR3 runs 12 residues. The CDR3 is CASTAGGTEAFF. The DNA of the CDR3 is TGTGCCAGCACTGCGGGGGGCACTGAAGCTTTCTTT.

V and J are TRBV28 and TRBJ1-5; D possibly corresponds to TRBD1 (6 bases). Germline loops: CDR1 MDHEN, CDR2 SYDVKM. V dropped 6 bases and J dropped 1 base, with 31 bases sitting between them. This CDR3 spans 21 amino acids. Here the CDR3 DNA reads TGTGCCAGCAGCTTAAGCGGACAGTGGACGGCAGGAATAGCAAGCAATCAGCCCCAGCATTTT. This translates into CASSLSGQWTAGIASNQPQHF. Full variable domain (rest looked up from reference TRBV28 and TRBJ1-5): DVKVTQSSRYLVKRTGEKVFLECVQDMDHENMFWYRQDPGLGLRLIYFSYDVKMKEKGDIPEGYSVSREKKERFSLILESASTNQTSMYLCASSLSGQWTAGIASNQPQHFGDGTRLSIL.

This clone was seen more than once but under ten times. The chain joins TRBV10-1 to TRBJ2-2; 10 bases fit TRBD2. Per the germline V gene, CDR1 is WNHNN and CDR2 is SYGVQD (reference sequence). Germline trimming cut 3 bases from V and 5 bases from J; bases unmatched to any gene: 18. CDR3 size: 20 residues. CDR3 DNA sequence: TGCGCCAGCAGTGACCGTGAAGCGGGGGGGCCCTCTATTTGGACCGGGGAGCTGTTTTTT. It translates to CASSDREAGGPSIWTGELFF.

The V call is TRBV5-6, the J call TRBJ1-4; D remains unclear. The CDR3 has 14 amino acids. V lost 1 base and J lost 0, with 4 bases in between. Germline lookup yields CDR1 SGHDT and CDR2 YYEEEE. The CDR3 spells CASSLIATNEKLFF. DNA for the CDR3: TGTGCCAGCAGCTTGATCGCAACTAATGAAAAACTGTTTTTT. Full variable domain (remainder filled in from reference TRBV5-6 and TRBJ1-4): DAGVTQSPTHLIKTRGQQVTLRCSPKSGHDTVSWYQQALGQGPQFIFQYYEEEERQRGNFPDRFSGHQFPNYSSELNVNALLLGDSALYLCASSLIATNEKLFFGSGTQLSVL.

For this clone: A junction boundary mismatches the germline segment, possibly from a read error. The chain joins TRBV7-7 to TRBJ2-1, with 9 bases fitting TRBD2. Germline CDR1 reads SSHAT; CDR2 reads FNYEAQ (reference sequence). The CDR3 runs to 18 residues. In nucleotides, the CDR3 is TGTGCTAGCAGCTTGGTGGACCCACGCGGGGGGGCGTACAATGAGCAGTTCTTC. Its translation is CASSLVDPRGGAYNEQFF. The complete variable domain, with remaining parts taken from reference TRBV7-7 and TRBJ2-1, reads GAGVSQSPRYKVTKRGQDVTLRCDPISSHATLYWYQQALGQGPEFLTYFNYEAQPDKSGLPSDRFSAERPEGSISTLTIQRTEQRDSAMYRCASSLVDPRGGAYNEQFFGPGTRLTVL.

The CDR3 sequence: CASSLASTPSLTEAFF. The CDR3 bases are TGTGCCAGCAGCTTAGCCTCTACCCCAAGCCTCACTGAAGCTTTCTTT. The chain has TRBV7-8 and TRBJ1-1; D unclear. From germline, CDR1 is SGHVS and CDR2 FQNEAQ. The CDR3 is 16 residues long. V was trimmed by 0 bases and J by 4 bases, leaving 15 bases between them.

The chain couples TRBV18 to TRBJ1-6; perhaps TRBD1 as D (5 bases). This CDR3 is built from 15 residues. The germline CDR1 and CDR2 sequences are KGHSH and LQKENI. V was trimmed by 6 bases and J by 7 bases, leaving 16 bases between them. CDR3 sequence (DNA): TGTGCCAGCTCCCCCAGGGAACCCAAGAATTCACCCCTCCACTTT. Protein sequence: CASSPREPKNSPLHF.

CDR3 bases: TGTGCCAGCAGCTCCGGACGCCAGGGGACCCAGTACTTC. It is translated as CASSSGRQGTQYF. The rearrangement links TRBV11-3 to TRBJ2-5; TRBD1 might be the D (5 bases). Looked up from germline, CDR1 is SGHNT and CDR2 is YENEEA. CDR3 length equals 13 residues. Trimming took 4 bases from V and 7 from J, leaving 13 bases between them.

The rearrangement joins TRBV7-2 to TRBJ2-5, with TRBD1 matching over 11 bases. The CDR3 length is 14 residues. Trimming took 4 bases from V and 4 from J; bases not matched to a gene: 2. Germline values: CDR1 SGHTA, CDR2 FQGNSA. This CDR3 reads CASSWGTGGETQYF. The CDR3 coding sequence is TGTGCCAGCAGCTGGGGGACAGGGGGAGAGACCCAGTACTTC.

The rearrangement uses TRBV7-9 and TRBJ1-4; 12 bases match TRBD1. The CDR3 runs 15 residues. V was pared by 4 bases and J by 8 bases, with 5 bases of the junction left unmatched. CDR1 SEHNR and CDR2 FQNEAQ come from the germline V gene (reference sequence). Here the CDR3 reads CASSYTGTGGEKLFF. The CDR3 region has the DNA TGTGCCAGCAGCTACACCGGGACAGGGGGCGAAAAACTGTTTTTT.

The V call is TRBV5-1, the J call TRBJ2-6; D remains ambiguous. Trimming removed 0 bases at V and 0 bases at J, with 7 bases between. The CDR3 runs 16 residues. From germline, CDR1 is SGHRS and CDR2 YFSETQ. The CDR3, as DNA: TGCGCCAGCAGCTTGGGGCAGTCCTCTGGGGCCAACGTCCTGACTTTC. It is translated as CASSLGQSSGANVLTF.

The CDR3 sequence: CASSQGDRVHEQYF. CDR3 bases: TGTGCCAGCAGCCAAGGGGACAGGGTCCACGAGCAGTACTTC. The V gene is TRBV4-2, the J gene TRBJ2-7, with 9 bases aligning to TRBD1. After removal of 1 base from V and 5 bases from J, the junction contained 3 bases not matched to a gene. The CDR3 loop spans 14 amino acids. Germline lookup yields CDR1 LGHNA and CDR2 YNFKEQ.

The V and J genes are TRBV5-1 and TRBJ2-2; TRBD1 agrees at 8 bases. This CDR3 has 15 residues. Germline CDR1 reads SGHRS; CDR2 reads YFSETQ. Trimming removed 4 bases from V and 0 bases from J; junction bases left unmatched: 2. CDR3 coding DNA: TGCGCCAGCAGCCCGGGACAGGCGAACACCGGGGAGCTGTTTTTT. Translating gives CASSPGQANTGELFF.

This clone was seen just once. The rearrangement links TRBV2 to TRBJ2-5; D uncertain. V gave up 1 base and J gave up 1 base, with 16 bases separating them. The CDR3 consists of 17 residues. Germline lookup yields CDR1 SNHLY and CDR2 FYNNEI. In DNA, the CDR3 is TGTGCCAGCAGTGAAGGGCCCCCCGGCGGTTCCCAAGAGACCCAGTACTTC. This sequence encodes CASSEGPPGGSQETQYF.

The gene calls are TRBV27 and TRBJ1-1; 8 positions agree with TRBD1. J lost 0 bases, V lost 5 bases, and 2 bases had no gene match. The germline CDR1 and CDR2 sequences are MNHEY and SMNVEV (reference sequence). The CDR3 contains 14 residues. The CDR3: CASSPGGLNTEAFF. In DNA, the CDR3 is TGTGCCAGCAGTCCAGGGGGCTTGAACACTGAAGCTTTCTTT.

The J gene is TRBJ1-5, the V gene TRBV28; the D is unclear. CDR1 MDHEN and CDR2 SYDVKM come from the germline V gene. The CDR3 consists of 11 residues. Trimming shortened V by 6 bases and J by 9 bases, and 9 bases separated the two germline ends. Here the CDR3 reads CASSPPGPQHF. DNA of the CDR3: TGTGCCAGCAGCCCTCCCGGGCCCCAGCATTTT.

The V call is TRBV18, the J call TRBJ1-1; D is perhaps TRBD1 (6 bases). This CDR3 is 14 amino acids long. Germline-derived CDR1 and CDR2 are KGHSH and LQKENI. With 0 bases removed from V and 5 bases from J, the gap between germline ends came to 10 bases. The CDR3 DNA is TGTGCCAGCTCACCACCGGGGGCGTCAACTGAAGCTTTCTTT. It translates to CASSPPGASTEAFF.

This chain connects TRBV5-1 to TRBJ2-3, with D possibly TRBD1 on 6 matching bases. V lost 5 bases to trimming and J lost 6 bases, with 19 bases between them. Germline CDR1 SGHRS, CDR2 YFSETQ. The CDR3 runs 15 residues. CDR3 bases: TGCGCCAGCAGTCCCACAGGGCAGAGGGTTGATACGCAGTATTTT. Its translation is CASSPTGQRVDTQYF.

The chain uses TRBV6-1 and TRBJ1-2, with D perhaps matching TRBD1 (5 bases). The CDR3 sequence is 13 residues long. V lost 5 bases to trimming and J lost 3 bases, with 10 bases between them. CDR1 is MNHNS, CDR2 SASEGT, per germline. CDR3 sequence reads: CASSPSGYYGYTF. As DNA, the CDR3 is TGTGCCAGCAGTCCTTCAGGGTACTATGGCTACACCTTC.

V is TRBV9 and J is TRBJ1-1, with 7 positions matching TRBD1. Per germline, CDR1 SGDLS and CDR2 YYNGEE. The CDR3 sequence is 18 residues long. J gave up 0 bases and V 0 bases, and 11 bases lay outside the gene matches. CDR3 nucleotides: TGTGCCAGCAGCGTAGCCTCGACAGGGTCAGGAATGAACACTGAAGCTTTCTTT. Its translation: CASSVASTGSGMNTEAFF.

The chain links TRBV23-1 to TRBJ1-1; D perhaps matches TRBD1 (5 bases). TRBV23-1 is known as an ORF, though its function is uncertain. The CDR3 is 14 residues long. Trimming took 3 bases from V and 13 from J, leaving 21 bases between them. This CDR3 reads CASSQPPGGRAGFF. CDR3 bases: TGCGCCAGCAGTCAGCCCCCCGGGGGACGTGCAGGTTTCTTT.

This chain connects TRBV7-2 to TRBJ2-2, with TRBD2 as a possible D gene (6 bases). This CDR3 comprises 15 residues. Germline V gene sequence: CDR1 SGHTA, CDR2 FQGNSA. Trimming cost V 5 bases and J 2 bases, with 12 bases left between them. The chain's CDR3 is CASSRGLPNTGELFF. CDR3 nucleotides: TGTGCCAGCAGCCGAGGACTACCTAACACCGGGGAGCTGTTTTTT.

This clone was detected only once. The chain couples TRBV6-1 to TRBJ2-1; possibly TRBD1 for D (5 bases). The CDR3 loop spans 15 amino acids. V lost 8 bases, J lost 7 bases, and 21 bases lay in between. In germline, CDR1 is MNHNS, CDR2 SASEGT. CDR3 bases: TGTGCCAGCGACCGACCTTCGTGGCAGGGAAATGAGCAGTTCTTC. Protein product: CASDRPSWQGNEQFF.

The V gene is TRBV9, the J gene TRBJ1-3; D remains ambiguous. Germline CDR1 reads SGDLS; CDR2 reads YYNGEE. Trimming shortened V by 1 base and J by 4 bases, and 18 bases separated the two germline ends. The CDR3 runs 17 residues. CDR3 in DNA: TGTGCCAGCAGCGTACACTTCGGTCCCACGGGGGGAAACACCATATATTTT. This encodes CASSVHFGPTGGNTIYF.

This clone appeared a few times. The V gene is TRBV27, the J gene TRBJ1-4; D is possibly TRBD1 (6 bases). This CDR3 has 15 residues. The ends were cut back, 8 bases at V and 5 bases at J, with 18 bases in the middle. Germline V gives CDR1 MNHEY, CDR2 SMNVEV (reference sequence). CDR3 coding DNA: TGTGCCAGCGGTACTATGGGACACCGAAATGAAAAACTGTTTTTT. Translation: CASGTMGHRNEKLFF.

CDR3 nucleotides: TGTGCCAGCAGTGAACTGACTAGCGGATACACCGGGGAGCTGTTTTTT. Amino acids: CASSELTSGYTGELFF. This chain links TRBV6-1 with TRBJ2-2, with 9 bases aligning to TRBD2. Trimming took 2 bases from V and 3 from J; bases not matched to a gene: 4. This CDR3 is built from 16 residues. Germline V CDR1 and CDR2: MNHNS, SASEGT.

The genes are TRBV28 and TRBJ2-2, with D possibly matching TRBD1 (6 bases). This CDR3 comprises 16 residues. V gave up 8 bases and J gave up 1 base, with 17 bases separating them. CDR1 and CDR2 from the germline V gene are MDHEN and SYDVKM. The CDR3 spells CASGERETGNTGELFF. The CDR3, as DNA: TGTGCCAGCGGAGAGAGAGAGACAGGGAACACCGGGGAGCTGTTTTTT.

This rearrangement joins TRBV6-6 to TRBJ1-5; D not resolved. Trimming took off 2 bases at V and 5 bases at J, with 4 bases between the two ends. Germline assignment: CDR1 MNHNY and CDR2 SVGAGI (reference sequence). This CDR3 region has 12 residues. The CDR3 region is CASSYLDQPQHF. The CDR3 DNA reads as TGTGCCAGCAGTTACCTCGATCAGCCCCAGCATTTT.

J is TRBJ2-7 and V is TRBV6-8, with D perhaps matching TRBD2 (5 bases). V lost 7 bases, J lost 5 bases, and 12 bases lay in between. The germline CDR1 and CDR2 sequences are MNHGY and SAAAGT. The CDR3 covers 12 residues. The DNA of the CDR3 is TGTGCCAGCACGGGAAGGAGGAACGAGCAGTACTTC. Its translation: CASTGRRNEQYF.

CDR3 sequence (DNA): TGTGCCAGCAGTTACGCCCAACTCAGGGGCCACGCTTTCTTT. Protein product: CASSYAQLRGHAFF. This chain links TRBV6-5 with TRBJ1-1, with a tentative D call TRBD1 (6 bases). This CDR3 is 14 amino acids long. The ends were cut back, 2 bases at V and 11 bases at J, with 18 bases in the middle. Germline V gene data show CDR1 as MNHEY and CDR2 as SVGAGI.